The rows below give T cell receptor beta chains drawn from one sample of a study of cytomegalovirus exposure and HLA in healthy donors. The assay was immunoSEQ multiplex PCR, and TCRdb's table has in-frame clones only and misses some. The sample has 160,000 or so clones, approximately 83% seen once. Material for sequencing was PBMCs. The receptors originated from a woman aged 18-29 years in good health and CMV-seronegative. Each CDR3 is given with its conserved first and last residue. Each record gives: V gene, CDR3 protein.

TRBV19 CASSPSPGAEANVLTF
TRBV19 CASIPPSGHYTGELFF
TRBV15 CATSTRTVLDREQYF
TRBV25-1 CASSQQGVGGDQPQHF
TRBV28 CASSASLGRGTDTQYF
TRBV19 CASSRQGSIYEQYF
TRBV11-2 CASSLILKAFF
TRBV30 CAWKPDRRLPLHF
TRBV30 CAWAADRGAQEQYF
TRBV19 CASSIDGAVVNSPLHF
TRBV6-4 CASSDNVDRPDTQYF
TRBV7-2 CASSLEGGHEQYF
TRBV5-4 CASSLGQGTSPLHF
TRBV2 CASAQGSSGNTIYF
TRBV28 CASSYYLSQPQHF
TRBV19 CASSAQGATEAFF
TRBV9 CASSPRAGTGSGANGLTF
TRBV12-1 CASSFIPSGSYNEQFF
TRBV18 CASSESVNTEAFF
TRBV9 CASSVGVFNEKLFF
TRBV20-1 CSASNYLQAFF
TRBV10-3 CAIKASPTGDTEAFF
TRBV6-1 CASRGQGGDTQYF
TRBV6-5 CAIRTGTGMNTEAFF
TRBV2 CATRDRLGGTEAFF
TRBV28 CASSLTGNYGYTF
TRBV4-1 CASTFRGWSGETQYF
TRBV5-1 CASSLRTDTGELFF
TRBV27 CASRRVGTGTYEQYF
TRBV19 CASSTGTGNYNEQFF
TRBV30 CAWTEGLNQPQHF
TRBV5-8 CASSLRGRNNEQFF
TRBV5-1 CASSFSRTGRNTEAFF
TRBV19 CASRTGFDQPQHF
TRBV7-9 CASSRVTGATYEQYF
TRBV7-8 CASSSGQGYTF
TRBV14 CASSTSTGNRVYNEQFF
TRBV5-1 CASSQAPGGPPIEQYF
TRBV6-6 CASIQRHNSPLHF
TRBV6-6 CASILPGQGTYGYTF
TRBV5-1 CASSLGQPTTNEKLFF
TRBV27 CASSSHTGGFGNTIYF
TRBV5-8 CASSGLVETQYF
TRBV30 CAWSPEGSYNSPLHF